This T cell receptor (beta chain) emerged from a study of cytomegalovirus exposure and HLA in healthy donors. Points from the study as a whole: For most TCR beta V segments, an earlier analysis put the productive rate at about 87% or about 30% of the time.

Both 60 Vbeta primers and 13 Jbeta primers went into the PCR. Original methodology: About 80 million unique TCR beta chains, roughly 11 million of them shared, were counted by a later analysis. Data came from immunoSEQ multiplex PCR; TCRdb stores just in-frame clones and leaves some out. V, J and clone size are taken as reported in that table, and D and trimming were inferred from the DNA itself. The sample lists about 70,000 clones, over 75% occurring once. This clone was seen only once. No antigen is known for it. Germline assignment: CDR1 MNHEY and CDR2 SMNVEV (reference sequence). The CDR3 length is 15 residues.

This chain links TRBV27 with TRBJ2-5; tentative D call: TRBD1 (5 bases). Near its end, the DNA agrees better with TRBJ2-7, so the J call may be wrong. The origin of this receptor is a woman aged 25 to 39 in good health and CMV-seropositive. Specimen: PBMCs. CDR3 region: CASSFSQGRPHEQYF. DNA of the CDR3: TGTGCCAGCAGTTTCAGCCAGGGAAGGCCCCACGAGCAGTACTTC.